These 7 T cell receptor beta chains were all obtained from the same sample, sequenced in a study of metastatic and nonmetastatic thyroid tumors. Thyroid surgery took place with no prior treatment in any patient. TCRdb re-called clones from the PCR reads using MiXCR. The sample carries about 40,000 clones, approximately 19% recorded once. The sequencing sample was made of tumor tissue. Every receptor here comes from a female donor with papillary thyroid cancer or a benign thyroid nodule (not recorded which). Some clones in this sample may be carry-over from other donors' samples.

This clone was counted many times. This chain links TRBV29-1 with TRBJ2-7, with 11 nucleotides matching TRBD2. Losses at the gene ends were 4 bases for V and 0 bases for J; bases not matched to a gene: 5. Per germline, CDR1 SQVTM and CDR2 ANQGSEA. This CDR3 comprises 15 residues. The CDR3 sequence is CSVGIAGGPSYEQYF. For the CDR3, the DNA is TGCAGCGTTGGGATAGCGGGAGGGCCCTCCTACGAGCAGTACTTC.

At least ten counts were recorded for this clone. J is TRBJ2-3 and V is TRBV11-3, with 8 bases lining up with TRBD1. This CDR3 has 12 amino acids. Germline V CDR1 and CDR2: SGHNT, YENEEA. V dropped 5 bases and J dropped 6; count of bases not matched to a gene: 1. CDR3 sequence reads: CASSRQGDTQYF. The CDR3 DNA sequence: TGTGCCAGCAGCCGACAGGGGGATACGCAGTATTTT.

On this clone: At one end the junction does not follow the germline gene, possibly because of a read error. This CDR3 is CSSSVRYEQYF. The CDR3 DNA is TGTTCCAGCAGCGTACGGTACGAGCAGTACTTC. The V and J genes are TRBV14 and TRBJ2-7; D gene ambiguous. This CDR3 contains 11 residues. Germline assignment: CDR1 SGHDN and CDR2 FVKESK. Complete variable domain (other parts from reference TRBV14 and TRBJ2-7): EAGVTQFPSHSVIEKGQTVTLRCDPISGHDNLYWYRRVMGKEIKFLLHFVKESKQDESGMPNNRFLAERTGGTYSTLKVQPAELEDSGVYFCSSSVRYEQYFGPGTRLTVT.

Regarding this clone: A much bigger clone sits one base away, suggesting this may be a read error. The genes are TRBV15 and TRBJ2-7, with D perhaps being TRBD1 or TRBD2 (5 bases each). The CDR3 is 15 residues long. The germline V gene encodes CDR1 LNHNV and CDR2 YYDKDF (reference sequence). V lost 0 bases, J lost 3 bases, and 12 bases lay in between. As DNA, the CDR3 is TGTGCCACCAGCAGAGAGGGGGTCCCTTTCTACGAGCAGTACTTC. Encoded protein: CATSREGVPFYEQYF. Combining the CDR3 with reference TRBV15 and TRBJ2-7 gives the whole variable domain DAMVIQNPRYQVTQFGKPVTLSCSQTLNHNVMYWYQQKSSQAPKLLFHYYDKDFNNEADTPDNFQSRRPNTSFCFLDIRSPGLGDTAMYLCATSREGVPFYEQYFGPGTRLTVT.

This clone has ten or more counts. The chain links TRBV4-1 to TRBJ1-5, with D possibly being TRBD1 (5 bases). The CDR3 totals 16 residues. Germline V gene sequence: CDR1 MGHRA, CDR2 YSYEKL. V lost 1 base and J 2 bases, leaving 12 bases between the germline ends. CDR3 DNA sequence: TGCGCCAGCAGCCAAGTCGCGACAGCGGGCAATCAGCCCCAGCATTTT. It specifies CASSQVATAGNQPQHF.

At least ten counts were recorded for this clone. This chain connects TRBV20-1 to TRBJ2-3; 7 bases are shared with TRBD1. The CDR3 extends over 14 amino acids. Germline V gene data show CDR1 as DFQATT and CDR2 as SNEGSKA (reference sequence). V lost 7 bases, J lost 4 bases, and 11 bases stayed unmatched. The CDR3 coding sequence is TGCAGTGAACAGTACAGGGGAGTCCCAGATACGCAGTATTTT. This sequence encodes CSEQYRGVPDTQYF.

This clone was seen repeatedly, ten times or more. The rearrangement joins TRBV20-1 to TRBJ2-1; 12 bases fit TRBD2. This CDR3 spans 15 amino acids. Germline CDR1 reads DFQATT; CDR2 reads SNEGSKA (reference sequence). V lost 5 bases and J lost 3; bases outside the gene matches: 5. The CDR3 DNA sequence: TGCAGTGCTCTAGGGACTAGCGGGCTCTACAATGAGCAGTTCTTC. Its protein is CSALGTSGLYNEQFF.